These 28 T cell receptor beta chains share one sample of origin, sequenced in a study of shared T cell receptors in the human thymus (dated by TCRdb to 2020 to 2023). Library preparation used the immunoSEQ multiplex PCR assay. Drawn from immuneACCESS, this table holds only the in-frame rearrangements with V and J called that TCRdb kept. Clones are partly lost; checked studies trace under half to an unresolved V gene and leave the rest unexplained. Across this sample there are 500,000 to 750,000 clones, with roughly 90% seen only once. The ten largest clones represent about 0.01% of the sample. This same sample was also taken into another study, of human thymus T cells.

The sample was thymocytes. These receptors all stem from a boy under two years old with a congenital heart defect. Donor details come from another sample of the same person, matched by shared clones.

Notes on this clone: One end of the junction fails to match germline, which may point to a read error. This rearrangement joins TRBV10-3 to TRBJ2-7; perhaps TRBD2 as D (6 bases). This CDR3 contains 12 residues. Germline-derived CDR1 and CDR2 are ENHRY and SYGVKD. CDR3 loop: CSISEAGLEQYF. The CDR3 DNA follows: TGTTCCATCAGTGAAGCGGGCCTAGAGCAGTACTTC.

The chain recombines TRBV11-2 with TRBJ1-2; 10 bases map to TRBD1. The CDR3 is made up of 17 amino acids. The V gene end was trimmed by 5 bases and the J gene end by 4 bases; junction bases not matched to a gene: 13. CDR1 is SGHAT and CDR2 is FQNNGV in the germline V gene. CDR3 sequence (DNA): TGTGCCAGCAGCCTCGGGACAGGGGAAGGGATACCCTATGGCTACACCTTC. This sequence encodes CASSLGTGEGIPYGYTF.

The chain employs TRBV27 and TRBJ2-1; tentatively, D is TRBD2 (5 bases). The germline CDR1 and CDR2 sequences are MNHEY and SMNVEV (reference sequence). V was shortened by 1 base and J by 8 bases, with 21 bases between the two germline ends. The length of the CDR3 is 17 residues. The CDR3 DNA is TGTGCCAGCAGTTTATGGTCCGCGGGCAGCTCCGGCGATGAGCAGTTCTTC. It specifies CASSLWSAGSSGDEQFF.

This clone was observed a single time. V usage is TRBV4-3 and J usage is TRBJ1-1, with a possible D match to TRBD1 (5 bases). Germline CDR1 is LGHNA and CDR2 is YSLEER. V lost 0 bases and J 3 bases, leaving 14 bases between the germline ends. The length of the CDR3 is 16 residues. The CDR3: CASSQEGRGEDTEAFF. CDR3 DNA: TGCGCCAGCAGCCAAGAAGGGCGGGGGGAGGACACTGAAGCTTTCTTT.

The CDR3 DNA is TGTGCCAGCAGCTCACTAGCGGGAGTAGTAGAGCCCTACGAGCAGTACTTC. It yields the protein CASSSLAGVVEPYEQYF. The V call is TRBV5-4, the J call TRBJ2-7; TRBD2 agrees at 11 bases. V dropped 3 bases and J dropped 2; count of bases not matched to a gene: 10. CDR1 is SGHNT and CDR2 is YYREEE in the germline V gene (reference sequence). This CDR3 has 17 residues.

The chain links TRBV11-2 to TRBJ2-1; 9 bases are shared with TRBD2. Germline V CDR1 and CDR2: SGHAT, FQNNGV. J was trimmed by 0 bases and V by 5 bases; bases with no gene match: 14. CDR3 length: 19 residues. The CDR3 loop is CASSAHLCLREGSYNEQFF. The CDR3 bases are TGTGCCAGCAGCGCCCATTTGTGTTTGCGGGAGGGCTCCTACAATGAGCAGTTCTTC.

The chain uses TRBV5-5 and TRBJ2-3, with D uncertain. The CDR3 is 15 amino acids. Trimming cost V 0 bases and J 4 bases, with 12 bases left between them. The V gene's germline CDR1 is SGHKS and CDR2 YYEKEE (reference sequence). In nucleotides, the CDR3 is TGTGCCAGCAGCTTGGTGGCCCCTAGGCCAGATACGCAGTATTTT. It specifies CASSLVAPRPDTQYF.

This rearrangement joins TRBV15 to TRBJ2-7; 11 nucleotides line up with TRBD1. The J segment lost 2 bases and the V segment lost 1 base, leaving 7 bases of the junction unmatched. CDR3 size: 17 residues. Germline loops: CDR1 LNHNV, CDR2 YYDKDF (reference sequence). CDR3 bases: TGTGCCACCAGCAGAGCCCGGGGGGACAGGGGGACCTACGAGCAGTACTTC. As protein: CATSRARGDRGTYEQYF. The variable domain in full, completed from reference TRBV15 and TRBJ2-7, reads DAMVIQNPRYQVTQFGKPVTLSCSQTLNHNVMYWYQQKSSQAPKLLFHYYDKDFNNEADTPDNFQSRRPNTSFCFLDIRSPGLGDTAMYLCATSRARGDRGTYEQYFGPGTRLTVT.

This chain connects TRBV19 to TRBJ2-7; 11 bases are shared with TRBD2. The CDR3 is 15 amino acids. V dropped 3 bases and J dropped 5; count of bases not matched to a gene: 6. Germline V gene lookup returns CDR1 LNHDA and CDR2 SQIVND (reference sequence). CDR3 coding DNA: TGTGCCAGTAGTATCCCACTAGCGGGAGTCCACGAGCAGTACTTC. Protein: CASSIPLAGVHEQYF.

The chain joins TRBV12-5 to TRBJ2-1; TRBD2 matches 11 bases. Germline CDR1 reads LGHNT; CDR2 reads FRNRAP. V was clipped by 1 base and J by 4 bases; unmatched bases: 6. The CDR3 is 17 residues long. CDR3 sequence reads: CASGLGIRLAGYNEQFF. For the CDR3, the DNA is TGTGCTAGTGGTTTGGGGATAAGACTAGCGGGGTACAATGAGCAGTTCTTC. Drawing the rest from reference TRBV12-5 and TRBJ2-1, the complete variable domain is DARVTQTPRHKVTEMGQEVTMRCQPILGHNTVFWYRQTMMQGLELLAYFRNRAPLDDSGMPKDRFSAEMPDATLATLKIQPSEPRDSAVYFCASGLGIRLAGYNEQFFGPGTRLTVL.

V gene TRBV4-3 combines with J gene TRBJ2-3; 10 nucleotides line up with TRBD2. CDR1 LGHNA and CDR2 YSLEER come from the germline V gene. Trimming cost V 0 bases and J 3 bases; bases outside gene matches: 3. The CDR3 consists of 16 residues. The DNA for the CDR3 is TGCGCCAGCAGCCAAGAACCGGGACTAGCGACAGATACGCAGTATTTT. This translates into CASSQEPGLATDTQYF.

The V gene is TRBV6-1, the J gene TRBJ2-3; TRBD2 is a possible D gene (5 bases). The V end lost 2 bases, the J end lost 1 base, and 10 bases lay between the germline ends. The germline V gene has CDR1 MNHNS and CDR2 SASEGT. The CDR3 consists of 15 residues. CDR3 protein: CASSESDYRTDTQYF. The CDR3, as DNA: TGTGCCAGCAGTGAATCCGACTATCGCACAGATACGCAGTATTTT.

The chain recombines TRBV10-3 with TRBJ2-5; 11 nucleotides agree with TRBD2. This CDR3 has 13 amino acids. J was trimmed by 3 bases and V by 10 bases; bases with no gene match: 4. From germline, CDR1 is ENHRY and CDR2 SYGVKD. CDR3 DNA: TGTGCCACCGTAGCGGGAGGGAAAGAGACCCAGTACTTC. It is translated as CATVAGGKETQYF.

The V and J genes are TRBV6-6 and TRBJ1-2, with D unresolved. The germline gives CDR1 MNHNY, CDR2 SVGAGI (reference sequence). V was trimmed by 6 bases and J by 5 bases, leaving 13 bases between them. The CDR3 consists of 13 residues. CDR3 DNA: TGTGCCAGCAGCCGTAACAGCTCTTATGGCTACACCTTC. Protein: CASSRNSSYGYTF.

The chain joins TRBV18 to TRBJ2-7; 8 bases fit TRBD2. V gave up 1 base and J gave up 3 bases; unmatched junction bases: 8. This CDR3 has 16 amino acids. Germline CDR1 KGHSH, CDR2 LQKENI. The CDR3 DNA is TGTGCCAGCTCACCACACCGGGGGGGGCACCGCTACGAGCAGTACTTC. This sequence encodes CASSPHRGGHRYEQYF.

The chain couples TRBV25-1 to TRBJ2-3; weak D call: TRBD2 (5 bases). This CDR3 comprises 15 residues. The V gene lost 4 bases and the J gene lost 6 bases, with 17 bases spanning the gap. In germline, CDR1 is MGHDK, CDR2 SYGVNS. CDR3 residues: CASSGGLSPGDTQYF. The DNA of the CDR3 is TGTGCCAGCAGTGGTGGACTTTCTCCGGGGGATACGCAGTATTTT. Supplemented by reference TRBV25-1 and TRBJ2-3, the full variable domain reads EADIYQTPRYLVIGTGKKITLECSQTMGHDKMYWYQQDPGMELHLIHYSYGVNSTEKGDLSSESTVSRIRTEHFPLTLESARPSHTSQYLCASSGGLSPGDTQYFGPGTRLTVL.

V and J are TRBV11-2 and TRBJ2-5; D is possibly TRBD2 (5 bases). This CDR3 is 17 amino acids long. Germline loops: CDR1 SGHAT, CDR2 FQNNGV. The germline V and J ends were trimmed by 5 bases and 2 bases, with 21 bases remaining between them. The CDR3 here is CASSPAGEATRQETQYF. As DNA, the CDR3 is TGTGCCAGCAGCCCGGCGGGTGAAGCCACCAGACAAGAGACCCAGTACTTC.

The chain employs TRBV15 and TRBJ2-3; D perhaps matches TRBD1 (7 bases). The CDR3 is 15 amino acids. Between the trimmed V and J ends, which lost 4 bases and 1 base, there was a span of 12 bases. The germline CDR1 and CDR2 sequences are LNHNV and YYDKDF (reference sequence). CDR3: CATSNRGGGTDTQYF. Here the CDR3 DNA reads TGTGCCACCAGCAACAGGGGAGGAGGCACAGATACGCAGTATTTT.

V and J are TRBV15 and TRBJ2-5, with unresolved D. The J call may not be correct, given that the DNA end is closer to TRBJ2-7. From germline, CDR1 is LNHNV and CDR2 YYDKDF (reference sequence). The CDR3 runs 12 residues. The CDR3 spells CATSRDRNEQYF. The CDR3, as DNA: TGTGCCACCAGCAGAGATCGAAACGAGCAGTACTTC.

The chain joins TRBV9 to TRBJ2-7; D uncertain. Germline CDR1 SGDLS, CDR2 YYNGEE. V was cut by 9 bases and J by 4 bases, with 8 bases left in between. The CDR3 runs 10 residues. The CDR3 DNA reads as TGTGCCAACGTACTTTACGAGCAGTACTTC. It translates to CANVLYEQYF.

V gene TRBV5-4 combines with J gene TRBJ1-4; TRBD1 agrees at 7 bases. This CDR3 is 15 amino acids long. The V and J ends lost 4 bases and 7 bases, in that order; junction bases with no gene match: 10. Looked up from germline, CDR1 is SGHNT and CDR2 is YYREEE (reference sequence). The CDR3 here is CASSNRQGTGEKLFF. CDR3 in DNA: TGTGCCAGCAGCAACCGACAGGGAACGGGTGAAAAACTGTTTTTT.

The rearrangement links TRBV28 to TRBJ1-1; a weak D match, TRBD1 (5 bases). The V and J ends lost 7 bases and 0 bases respectively, with 15 bases between them. The CDR3 runs 15 residues. Looked up from germline, CDR1 is MDHEN and CDR2 is SYDVKM. CDR3 bases: TGTGCCAGCAAATGGGCAGGGTCGATGAACACTGAAGCTTTCTTT. Its translation: CASKWAGSMNTEAFF. The full variable domain, in which reference TRBV28 and TRBJ1-1 provide the parts outside the CDR3, is DVKVTQSSRYLVKRTGEKVFLECVQDMDHENMFWYRQDPGLGLRLIYFSYDVKMKEKGDIPEGYSVSREKKERFSLILESASTNQTSMYLCASKWAGSMNTEAFFGQGTRLTVV.

The V call is TRBV29-1, the J call TRBJ1-2; weak D call: TRBD1 (6 bases). CDR3 length equals 12 residues. V lost 7 bases and J 4 bases, leaving 13 bases between the germline ends. Germline V gene lookup returns CDR1 SQVTM and CDR2 ANQGSEA. CDR3: CSAPRGPYGYTF. CDR3 nucleotide sequence: TGCAGCGCTCCCAGGGGCCCCTATGGCTACACCTTC.

The rearrangement joins TRBV4-3 to TRBJ2-7; 7 bases line up with TRBD1. The CDR3 loop spans 15 amino acids. The ends lost 1 base at V and 0 bases at J; junction bases unmatched: 3. Germline V gene lookup returns CDR1 LGHNA and CDR2 YSLEER. CDR3 bases: TGCGCCAGCAGCCAAGTTGGGACAGACTCCTACGAGCAGTACTTC. Amino acids: CASSQVGTDSYEQYF.

The chain is built from TRBV19 and TRBJ2-7, with a tentative D call TRBD1 (6 bases). Per germline, CDR1 LNHDA and CDR2 SQIVND (reference sequence). There are 11 residues in the CDR3. V was pared by 10 bases and J by 2 bases, with 9 bases between. The CDR3 DNA reads TGTGCCACCAGGGGCCCCTACGAGCAGTACTTC. Translation gives CATRGPYEQYF.

J is TRBJ2-3 and V is TRBV15; 7 nucleotides match TRBD1. Trimming at V came to 0 bases and at J to 3 bases, leaving 9 bases not matched to a gene. CDR1 is LNHNV, CDR2 YYDKDF, per germline (reference sequence). The CDR3 spans 17 residues. The DNA of the CDR3 is TGTGCCACCAGCAGAGAGTCAAGGGACAGAATGACAGATACGCAGTATTTT. This sequence encodes CATSRESRDRMTDTQYF.

The CDR3 spells CASSVPGGQAKNIQYF. The CDR3 DNA follows: TGTGCCAGCAGCGTTCCAGGGGGTCAAGCCAAAAACATTCAGTACTTC. This chain links TRBV7-9 with TRBJ2-4, with TRBD1 matching over 7 bases. This CDR3 is 16 amino acids long. Per germline, CDR1 SEHNR and CDR2 FQNEAQ (reference sequence). V lost 5 bases, J lost 0 bases, and 7 bases stayed unmatched.

This chain connects TRBV30 to TRBJ2-7; D unresolved. With 3 bases removed from V and 3 bases from J, the gap between germline ends came to 18 bases. There are 15 residues in the CDR3. Germline V gene data show CDR1 as GTSNPN and CDR2 as SVGIG (reference sequence). CDR3 protein: CAWSRDSQSHYEQYF. The CDR3 nucleotides are TGTGCCTGGAGCCGAGACTCCCAGTCACACTACGAGCAGTACTTC.